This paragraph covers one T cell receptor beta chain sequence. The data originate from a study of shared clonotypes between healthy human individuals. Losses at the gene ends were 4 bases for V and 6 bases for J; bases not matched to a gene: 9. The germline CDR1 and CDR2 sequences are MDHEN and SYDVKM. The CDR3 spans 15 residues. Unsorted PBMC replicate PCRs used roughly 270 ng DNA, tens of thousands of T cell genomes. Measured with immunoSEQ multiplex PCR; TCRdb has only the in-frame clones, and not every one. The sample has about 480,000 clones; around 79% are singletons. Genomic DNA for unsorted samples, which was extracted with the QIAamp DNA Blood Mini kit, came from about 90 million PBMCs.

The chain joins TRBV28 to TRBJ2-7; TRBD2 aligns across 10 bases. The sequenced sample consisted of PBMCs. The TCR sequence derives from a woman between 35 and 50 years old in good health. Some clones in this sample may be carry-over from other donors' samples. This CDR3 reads CASSSPGLANVEQYF. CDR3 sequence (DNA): TGTGCCAGCAGTTCACCGGGACTAGCGAATGTCGAGCAGTACTTC.